Listed below are T cell receptor beta chains from one sample, sequenced in a study of T cell repertoires in ileal Crohn's disease. TCRdb's copy holds only in-frame clones and misses some; the assay was immunoSEQ multiplex PCR. The sample lists 4,500 to 7,000 clones, about 80% occurring once. Sequenced material: ileal tissue. All receptors derive from an adult with Crohn's disease. Each CDR3 is given with its conserved first and last residue. D genes are given only for firm matches. Some rows mark clone size as missing; the rest say once, few, many or name a class of expanded clone.

>TRBJ1-6|TRBV11-2|.|.
TGTGCCAGCAGCCCAAAGGGTAGCCCTTCTTATAATTCACCCCTCCACTTT
CASSPKGSPSYNSPLHF
>TRBJ2-5|TRBV19|.|.
TGTGCCAGTAAGGGACATCAACTTCAAGAGACCCAGTACTTC
CASKGHQLQETQYF
>TRBJ2-1|TRBV7-6|.|few
TGTGCCAGCAGCTCACCAGGGAGGAGGCAGTTCTTC
CASSSPGRRQFF
>TRBJ1-1|TRBV9|.|once
TGTGCCAGCAGCGCACAGTCCATGAACACTGAAGCTTTCTTT
CASSAQSMNTEAFF
>TRBJ2-1|TRBV6-1|TRBD2|.
TGTGCCAGCACGGCGGGGGACCCCCACAATGAGCAGTTCTTC
CASTAGDPHNEQFF
>TRBJ2-3|TRBV5-4|.|once
TGTGCCAGCAGCTCATCTCTAACAGATACGCAGTATTTT
CASSSSLTDTQYF
>TRBJ1-2|TRBV7-2|.|.
TGTGCCAGCAGCTCCGACGCGGGGTACTATGGCTACACCTTC
CASSSDAGYYGYTF
>TRBJ2-1|TRBV7-2|.|.
TGTGCCAGCAGCTCCGGGCCTAACTCCTACAATGAGCAGTTCTTC
CASSSGPNSYNEQFF
>TRBJ1-2|TRBV27|.|.
TGTGCCAGCAGTTTAAGAGACAGTAACTATGGCTACACCTTC
CASSLRDSNYGYTF
>TRBJ1-1|TRBV9|.|.
TGTGCCAGCAGCGCCGAGGCGATGGAAGGTGGCACTGAAGCTTTCTTT
CASSAEAMEGGTEAFF
>TRBJ2-5|TRBV5-4|.|once
TGTGCCAGCAGCTTGTATCGAGCGGGCCAAGAGACCCAGTACTTC
CASSLYRAGQETQYF
>TRBJ1-4|TRBV19|.|.
TGTGCCAGTAGTGTCGGTGAAAAACTGTTTTTT
CASSVGEKLFF
>TRBJ1-5|TRBV28|.|.
TGTGCCAGCAGTTCTCGAAATCAGCCCCAGCATTTT
CASSSRNQPQHF
>TRBJ1-1|TRBV2|.|.
TGTGCCAGCAACAGCGACCGAAGCACTGAAGCTTTCTTT
CASNSDRSTEAFF
>TRBJ2-7|TRBV6-6|TRBD2|.
TGTGCCAGCAGTTATCTAGCGGGGCCCTACGAGCAGTACTTC
CASSYLAGPYEQYF
>TRBJ2-1|TRBV6-5|.|once
TGTGCCAGCAGTGCCACTCCTCCGTCCTACAATGAGCAGTTCTTC
CASSATPPSYNEQFF
>TRBJ1-2|TRBV29-1|.|few
TGCAGCTGGAGGAGTGCTGAGGGCTACACCTTC
CSWRSAEGYTF
>TRBJ2-5|TRBV10-3|.|.
TGTGCCATCAGTGAGTCAGGGAGAGAGACCCAGTACTTC
CAISESGRETQYF
>TRBJ1-3|TRBV6-1|.|.
TGTGCCAGCCGAAGACTGCCACGCTCTGGAAACACCATATATTTT
CASRRLPRSGNTIYF
>TRBJ2-7|TRBV7-2|.|.
TGTGCCAGCAGCTTAGCGTACCTGAACGAGCAGTACTTC
CASSLAYLNEQYF
>TRBJ2-5|TRBV7-9|TRBD2|.
TGTGCCAGCAGCCCGGGAGGGGGGACCCAGTACTTC
CASSPGGGTQYF
>TRBJ2-1|TRBV6-1|.|few
TGTGCCAGCAGTGGCATGACGGGGGAATCCTACAATGAGCAGTTCTTC
CASSGMTGESYNEQFF
>TRBJ2-2|TRBV11-1|.|.
TGTGCCAGCAGCCCCCGTTCCCGGGGTACCGGGGAGCTGTTTTTT
CASSPRSRGTGELFF
>TRBJ1-1|TRBV5-3|.|.
TGTGCCAGCAGCTTGTACACAACTGAAGCTTTCTTT
CASSLYTTEAFF
>TRBJ1-1|TRBV19|.|few
TGTGCCAGTAGTATTTCTGCAACCACTGAAGCTTTCTTT
CASSISATTEAFF
>TRBJ1-1|TRBV6-5|.|.
TGTGCCAGCAGTTACTCGTTAGGACAGAACACTGAAGCTTTCTTT
CASSYSLGQNTEAFF
>TRBJ2-2|TRBV5-1|TRBD2|.
TGCGCCAGCAGCAAGCTAGCGGGGGGGCCGTCCGGGGAGCTGTTTTTT
CASSKLAGGPSGELFF
>TRBJ2-2|TRBV5-1|TRBD1|.
TGCGCCAGCCGGACAGGGGCCTACACCGGGGAGCTGTTTTTT
CASRTGAYTGELFF
>TRBJ2-6|TRBV14|.|.
TGTGCCAGCAGCCTTGGGGGAGCTGGGGCCAACGTCCTGACTTTC
CASSLGGAGANVLTF
>TRBJ2-1|TRBV7-3|TRBD1|.
TGTGCCAGCAGCTTTGGACAGGAACTCCGCAATGAGCAGTTCTTC
CASSFGQELRNEQFF
>TRBJ1-4|TRBV4-1|TRBD1|.
TGCGCCAGCAGCCCCCAGGGGGGAACGCGAAAACTGTTTTTT
CASSPQGGTRKLFF
>TRBJ2-7|TRBV30|.|.
TGTGCCTGGAACACCGACCGGGTGAATCTCGAGCAGTACTTC
CAWNTDRVNLEQYF
>TRBJ2-3|TRBV7-3|.|.
TGTGCCAGCAGCTTATCGGCTAGCGTCTCAGATACGCAGTATTTT
CASSLSASVSDTQYF
>TRBJ2-6|TRBV13|.|.
TGTGCCAGCAGCCCGAGGCTTAGCGGGGCCAACGTCCTGACTTTC
CASSPRLSGANVLTF
>TRBJ1-5|TRBV30|.|.
TGTGCCTGGAGTGTACCAGGTCTTTACAATCAGCCCCAGCATTTT
CAWSVPGLYNQPQHF
>TRBJ2-2|TRBV15|.|.
TGTGCCACCAGCAGAACTCGGGCCGCGAACACCGGGGAGCTGTTTTTT
CATSRTRAANTGELFF
>TRBJ1-2|TRBV19|.|.
TGTGCCAGTAGAACTCGGGGCCCCGACCGGCATGGCTACACCTTC
CASRTRGPDRHGYTF
>TRBJ1-4|TRBV19|.|.
TGTGCCAGTCGACGGACTGCAACTAATGAAAAACTGTTTTTT
CASRRTATNEKLFF
>TRBJ2-4|TRBV30|.|.
TGTGCCTGGAGTGTCCGGGGGTTGCAAAACATTCAGTACTTC
CAWSVRGLQNIQYF
>TRBJ2-3|TRBV11-2|TRBD2|once
TGTGCCAGCAGCTTAGAGGTAGCGGGGGGACTCACAGATACGCAGTATTTT
CASSLEVAGGLTDTQYF
>TRBJ2-6|TRBV14|TRBD1|.
TGTGCCAGCAGGGCATCCGGGACAGGGGGTTTAGGGGCCAACGTCCTGACTTTC
CASRASGTGGLGANVLTF
>TRBJ2-7|TRBV25-1|TRBD1|.
TGTGCCAGCAGTGAACCGGGACAGGGAGGATTCGAGCAGTACTTC
CASSEPGQGGFEQYF
>TRBJ1-2|TRBV10-2|TRBD1|.
TGCGCCACCTCCGGGACAGGGGATTATGGCTACACCTTC
CATSGTGDYGYTF
>TRBJ2-7|TRBV5-3|.|once
TGTGCCAGAAGTATGGAGAACCAAATATCCAGGGTATCCCATCCCCCCGAGCAGTACTTC
CARSMENQISRVSHPPEQYF
>TRBJ1-2|TRBV25-1|TRBD1|once
TGTGCCAGCAGGAGGGGACAGGGGGTTTATGGCTACACCTTC
CASRRGQGVYGYTF
>TRBJ2-5|TRBV11-2|.|.
TGTGCCAGCAGCTTCTCGGGGGTGGTGGAGACCCAGTACTTC
CASSFSGVVETQYF
>TRBJ1-2|TRBV25-1|.|.
TGTGCCAGCAATTCGGGGATTAACTATGGCTACACCTTC
CASNSGINYGYTF
>TRBJ2-7|TRBV20-1|TRBD2|few
TGCAGTGCTACAGCGGGGGGCCGGCAGTACTTC
CSATAGGRQYF
>TRBJ2-2|TRBV6-4|.|once
TGTGCCAGCAGTGACGCTTGGCAGACCGGGGAGCTGTTTTTT
CASSDAWQTGELFF
>TRBJ1-1|TRBV7-6|.|.
TGTGCCAGCAGCCCCAGTGTAGGGTCTATGAACACTGAAGCTTTCTTT
CASSPSVGSMNTEAFF
>TRBJ1-1|TRBV30|.|.
TGTGCCTGGAGTATTGGGGGGAGAGGCACTGAAGCTTTCTTT
CAWSIGGRGTEAFF